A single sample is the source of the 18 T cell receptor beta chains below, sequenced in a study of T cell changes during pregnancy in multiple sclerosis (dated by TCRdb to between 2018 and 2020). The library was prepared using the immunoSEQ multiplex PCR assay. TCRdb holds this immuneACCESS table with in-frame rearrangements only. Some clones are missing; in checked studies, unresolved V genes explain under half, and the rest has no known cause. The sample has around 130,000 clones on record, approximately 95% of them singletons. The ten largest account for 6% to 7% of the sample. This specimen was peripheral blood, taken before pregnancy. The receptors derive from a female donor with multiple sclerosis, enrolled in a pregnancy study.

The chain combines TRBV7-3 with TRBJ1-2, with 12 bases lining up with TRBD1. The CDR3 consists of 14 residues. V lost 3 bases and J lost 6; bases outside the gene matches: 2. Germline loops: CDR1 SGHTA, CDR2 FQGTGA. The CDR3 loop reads CASSLGTGGNGYTF. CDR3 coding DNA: TGTGCCAGCAGCTTGGGGACAGGGGGCAATGGCTACACCTTC. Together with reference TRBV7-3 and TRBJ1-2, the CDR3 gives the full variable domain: GAGVSQTPSNKVTEKGKYVELRCDPISGHTALYWYRQSLGQGPEFLIYFQGTGAADDSGLPNDRFFAVRPEGSVSTLKIQRTERGDSAVYLCASSLGTGGNGYTFGSGTRLTVV.

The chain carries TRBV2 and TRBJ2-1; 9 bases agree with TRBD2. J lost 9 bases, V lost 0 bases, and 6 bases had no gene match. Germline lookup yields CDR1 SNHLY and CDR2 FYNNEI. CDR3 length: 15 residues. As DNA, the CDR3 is TGTGCCAGCAGTGAAGCTAGGACTAGCGTCTTTGAGCAGTTCTTC. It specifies CASSEARTSVFEQFF.

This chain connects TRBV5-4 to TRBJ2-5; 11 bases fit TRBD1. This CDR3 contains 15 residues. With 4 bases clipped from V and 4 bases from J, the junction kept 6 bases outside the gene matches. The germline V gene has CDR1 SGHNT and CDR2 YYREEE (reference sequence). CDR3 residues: CASSPPGTGGETQYF. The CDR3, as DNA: TGTGCCAGCAGCCCTCCTGGGACAGGGGGAGAGACCCAGTACTTC.

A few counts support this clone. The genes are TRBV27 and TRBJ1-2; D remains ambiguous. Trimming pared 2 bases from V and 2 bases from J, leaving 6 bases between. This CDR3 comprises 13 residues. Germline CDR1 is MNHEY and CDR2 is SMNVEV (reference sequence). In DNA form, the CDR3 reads TGTGCCAGCAGTTTAGGGCAGAACTATGGCTACACCTTC. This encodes CASSLGQNYGYTF.

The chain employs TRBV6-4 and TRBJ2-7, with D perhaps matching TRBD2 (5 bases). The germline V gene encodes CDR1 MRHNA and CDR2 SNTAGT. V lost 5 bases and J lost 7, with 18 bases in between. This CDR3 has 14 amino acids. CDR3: CASSYMQPGGEQYF. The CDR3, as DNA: TGTGCCAGCAGTTACATGCAGCCCGGCGGGGAGCAGTACTTC.

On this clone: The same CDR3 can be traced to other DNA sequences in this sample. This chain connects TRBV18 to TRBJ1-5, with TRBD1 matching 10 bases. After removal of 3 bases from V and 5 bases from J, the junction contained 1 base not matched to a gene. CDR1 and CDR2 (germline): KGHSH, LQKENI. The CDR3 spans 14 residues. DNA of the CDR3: TGTGCCAGCTCACCGGGACAGGGGCATCAGCCCCAGCATTTT. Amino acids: CASSPGQGHQPQHF.

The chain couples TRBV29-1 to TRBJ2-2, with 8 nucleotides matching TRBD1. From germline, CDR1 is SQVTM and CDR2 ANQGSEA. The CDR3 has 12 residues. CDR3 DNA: TGCGGAACCGACAGGGGCACCGGGGAGCTGTTTTTT. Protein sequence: CGTDRGTGELFF.

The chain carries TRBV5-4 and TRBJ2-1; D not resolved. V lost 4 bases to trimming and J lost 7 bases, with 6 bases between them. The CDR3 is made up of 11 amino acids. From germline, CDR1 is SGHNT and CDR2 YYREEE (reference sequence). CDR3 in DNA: TGTGCCAGCAGCGAGTTGAATGAGCAGTTCTTC. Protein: CASSELNEQFF. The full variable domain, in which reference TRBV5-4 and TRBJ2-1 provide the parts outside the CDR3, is ETGVTQSPTHLIKTRGQQVTLRCSSQSGHNTVSWYQQALGQGPQFIFQYYREEENGRGNFPPRFSGLQFPNYSSELNVNALELDDSALYLCASSELNEQFFGPGTRLTVL.

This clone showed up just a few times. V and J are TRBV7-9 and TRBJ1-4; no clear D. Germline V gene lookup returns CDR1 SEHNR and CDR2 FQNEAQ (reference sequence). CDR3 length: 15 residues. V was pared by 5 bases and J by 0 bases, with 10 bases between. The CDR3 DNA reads TGTGCCAGCAGCGCAATGTCGGCAACTAATGAAAAACTGTTTTTT. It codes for CASSAMSATNEKLFF. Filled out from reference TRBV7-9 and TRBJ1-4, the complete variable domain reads DTGVSQNPRHKITKRGQNVTFRCDPISEHNRLYWYRQTLGQGPEFLTYFQNEAQLEKSRLLSDRFSAERPKGSFSTLEIQRTEQGDSAMYLCASSAMSATNEKLFFGSGTQLSVL.

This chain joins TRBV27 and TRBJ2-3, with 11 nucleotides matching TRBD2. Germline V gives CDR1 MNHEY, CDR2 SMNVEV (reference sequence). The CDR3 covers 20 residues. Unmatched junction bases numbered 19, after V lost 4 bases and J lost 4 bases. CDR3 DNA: TGTGCCAGCAGTTCTACTCTAGCGGGGGGCCCCCCTGGTTTGCCAGATACGCAGTATTTT. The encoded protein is CASSSTLAGGPPGLPDTQYF.

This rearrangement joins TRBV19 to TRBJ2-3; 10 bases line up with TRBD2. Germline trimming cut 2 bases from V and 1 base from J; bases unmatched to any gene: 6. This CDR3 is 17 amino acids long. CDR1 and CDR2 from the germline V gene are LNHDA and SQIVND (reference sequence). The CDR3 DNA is TGTGCCAGTAGTATAAGCGGGGGGGCCTTGGGCACAGATACGCAGTATTTT. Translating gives CASSISGGALGTDTQYF.

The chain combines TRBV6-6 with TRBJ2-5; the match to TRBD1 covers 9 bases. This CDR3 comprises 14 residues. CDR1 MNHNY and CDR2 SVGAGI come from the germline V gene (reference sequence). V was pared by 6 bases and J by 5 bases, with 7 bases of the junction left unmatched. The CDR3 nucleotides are TGTGCCAGCAGAGGTGGACAGGGGCGGGAGACCCAGTACTTC. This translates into CASRGGQGRETQYF.

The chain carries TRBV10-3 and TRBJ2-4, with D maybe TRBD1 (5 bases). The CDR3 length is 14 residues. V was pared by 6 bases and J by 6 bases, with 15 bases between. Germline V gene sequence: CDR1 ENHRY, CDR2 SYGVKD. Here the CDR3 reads CAISWGQPPNIQYF. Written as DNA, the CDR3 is TGTGCCATCAGCTGGGGCCAGCCCCCAAACATTCAGTACTTC.

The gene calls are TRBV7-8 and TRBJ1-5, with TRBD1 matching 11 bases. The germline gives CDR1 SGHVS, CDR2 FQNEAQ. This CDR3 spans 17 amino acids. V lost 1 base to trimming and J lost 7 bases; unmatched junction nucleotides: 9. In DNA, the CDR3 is TGTGCCAGCAGCTTAGACCTTGGGACAGGGGGTTTACAGCCCCAGCATTTT. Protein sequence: CASSLDLGTGGLQPQHF.

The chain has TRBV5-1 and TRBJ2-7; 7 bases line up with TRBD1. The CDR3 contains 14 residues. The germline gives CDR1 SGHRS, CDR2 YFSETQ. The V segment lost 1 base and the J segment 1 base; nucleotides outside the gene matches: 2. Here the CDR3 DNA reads TGCGCCAGCAGCTTGAAACAGGGGTCCTACGAGCAGTACTTC. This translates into CASSLKQGSYEQYF.

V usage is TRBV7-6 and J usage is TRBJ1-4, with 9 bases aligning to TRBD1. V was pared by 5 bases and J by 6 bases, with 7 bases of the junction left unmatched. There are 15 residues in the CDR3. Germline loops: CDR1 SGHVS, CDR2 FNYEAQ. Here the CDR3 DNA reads TGTGCCAGCAGCCCCAGGACAGGGGTCGATGAAAAACTGTTTTTT. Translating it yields CASSPRTGVDEKLFF.

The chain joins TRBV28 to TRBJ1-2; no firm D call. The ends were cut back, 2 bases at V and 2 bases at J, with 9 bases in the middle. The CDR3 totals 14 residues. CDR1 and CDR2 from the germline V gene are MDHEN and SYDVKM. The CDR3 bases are TGTGCCAGCAGTTTAAGGAGGAAGAACTATGGCTACACCTTC. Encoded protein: CASSLRRKNYGYTF.

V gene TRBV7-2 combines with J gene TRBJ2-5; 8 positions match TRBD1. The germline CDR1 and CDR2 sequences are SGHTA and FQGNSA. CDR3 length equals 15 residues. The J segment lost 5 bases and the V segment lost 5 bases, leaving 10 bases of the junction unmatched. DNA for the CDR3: TGTGCCAGCAGCGATCAGGGGGCCCAGGGGGAGACCCAGTACTTC. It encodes CASSDQGAQGETQYF.